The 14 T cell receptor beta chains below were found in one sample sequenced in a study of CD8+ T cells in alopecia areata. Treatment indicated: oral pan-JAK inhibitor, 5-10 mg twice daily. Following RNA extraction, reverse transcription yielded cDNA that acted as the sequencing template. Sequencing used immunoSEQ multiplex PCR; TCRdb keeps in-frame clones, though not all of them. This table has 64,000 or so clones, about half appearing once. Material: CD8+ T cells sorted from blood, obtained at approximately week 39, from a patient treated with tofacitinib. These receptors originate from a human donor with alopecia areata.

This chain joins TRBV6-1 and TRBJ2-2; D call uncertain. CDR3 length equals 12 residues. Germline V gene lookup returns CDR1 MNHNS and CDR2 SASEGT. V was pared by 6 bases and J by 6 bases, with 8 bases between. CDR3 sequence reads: CASRFGSGELFF. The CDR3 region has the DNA TGTGCCAGCAGATTCGGGTCCGGGGAGCTGTTTTTT.

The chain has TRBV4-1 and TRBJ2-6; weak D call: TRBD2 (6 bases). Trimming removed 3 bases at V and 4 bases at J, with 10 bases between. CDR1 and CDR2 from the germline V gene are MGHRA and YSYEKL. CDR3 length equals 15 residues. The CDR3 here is CASSQEGSGANVLTF. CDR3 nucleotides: TGCGCCAGCAGCCAGGAGGGGTCCGGGGCCAACGTCCTGACTTTC.

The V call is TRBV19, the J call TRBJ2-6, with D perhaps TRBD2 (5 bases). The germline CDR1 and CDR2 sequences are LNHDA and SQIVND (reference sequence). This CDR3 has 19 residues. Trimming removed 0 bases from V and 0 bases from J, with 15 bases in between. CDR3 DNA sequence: TGTGCCAGTAGTATAGAGGAGTCAGCCGGACTCTCTGGGGCCAACGTCCTGACTTTC. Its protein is CASSIEESAGLSGANVLTF.

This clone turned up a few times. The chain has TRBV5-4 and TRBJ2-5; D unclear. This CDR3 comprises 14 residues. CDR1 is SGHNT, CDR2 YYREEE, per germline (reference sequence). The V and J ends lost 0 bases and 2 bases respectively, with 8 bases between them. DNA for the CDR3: TGTGCCAGCAGCTTGGACGTTCAACAAGAGACCCAGTACTTC. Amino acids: CASSLDVQQETQYF.

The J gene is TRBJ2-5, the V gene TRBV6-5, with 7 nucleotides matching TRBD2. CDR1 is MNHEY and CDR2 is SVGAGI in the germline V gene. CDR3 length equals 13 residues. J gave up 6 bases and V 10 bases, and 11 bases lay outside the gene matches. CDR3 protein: CATTREAGKTQYF. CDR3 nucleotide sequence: TGTGCCACCACCCGGGAGGCTGGAAAGACCCAGTACTTC.

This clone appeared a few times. Written as DNA, the CDR3 is TGTGCCAGCAGCTTAGTTCTAGTATTGCGGGAGGGATACAATGAGCAGTTCTTC. This gives the protein CASSLVLVLREGYNEQFF. This chain uses TRBV7-2 with TRBJ2-1; 9 nucleotides match TRBD2. The trim removed 1 base at V and 4 bases at J, leaving 11 bases unmatched. The CDR3 has 18 residues. Germline V gene lookup returns CDR1 SGHTA and CDR2 FQGNSA.

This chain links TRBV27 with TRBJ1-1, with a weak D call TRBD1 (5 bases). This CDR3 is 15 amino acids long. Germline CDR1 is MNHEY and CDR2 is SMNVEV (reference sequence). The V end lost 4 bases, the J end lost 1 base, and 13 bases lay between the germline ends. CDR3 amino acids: CASSSRGEENTEAFF. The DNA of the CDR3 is TGTGCCAGCAGTTCTCGGGGGGAGGAGAACACTGAAGCTTTCTTT.

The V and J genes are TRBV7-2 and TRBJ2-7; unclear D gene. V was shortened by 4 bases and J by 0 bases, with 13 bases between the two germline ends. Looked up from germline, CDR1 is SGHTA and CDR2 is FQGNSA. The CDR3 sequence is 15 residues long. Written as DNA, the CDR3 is TGTGCCAGCAGCTCTCGGTTGCGTCTCTCCTACGAGCAGTACTTC. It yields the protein CASSSRLRLSYEQYF. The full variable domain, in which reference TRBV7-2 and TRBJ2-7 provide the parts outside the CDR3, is GAGVSQSPSNKVTEKGKDVELRCDPISGHTALYWYRQSLGQGLEFLIYFQGNSAPDKSGLPSDRFSAERTGGSVSTLTIQRTQQEDSAVYLCASSSRLRLSYEQYFGPGTRLTVT.

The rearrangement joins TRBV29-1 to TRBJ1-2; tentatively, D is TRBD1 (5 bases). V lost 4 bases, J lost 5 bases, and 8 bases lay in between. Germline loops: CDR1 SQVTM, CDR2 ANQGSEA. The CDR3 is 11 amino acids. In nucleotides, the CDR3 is TGCAGCGTTGTAACAGGATATGGCTACACCTTC. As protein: CSVVTGYGYTF.

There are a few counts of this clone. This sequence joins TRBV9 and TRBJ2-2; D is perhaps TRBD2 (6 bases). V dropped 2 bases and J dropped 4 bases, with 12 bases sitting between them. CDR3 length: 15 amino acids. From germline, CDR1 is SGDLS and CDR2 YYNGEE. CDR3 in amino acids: CASSVRRDGTGELFF. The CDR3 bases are TGTGCCAGCAGCGTCAGGAGGGATGGCACCGGGGAGCTGTTTTTT.

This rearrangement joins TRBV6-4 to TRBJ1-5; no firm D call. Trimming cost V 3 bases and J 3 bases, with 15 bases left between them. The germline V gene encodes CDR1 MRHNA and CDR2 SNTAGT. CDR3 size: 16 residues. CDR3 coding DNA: TGTGCCAGCAGTGATGTCACCGCCCATAACAATCAGCCCCAGCATTTT. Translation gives CASSDVTAHNNQPQHF.

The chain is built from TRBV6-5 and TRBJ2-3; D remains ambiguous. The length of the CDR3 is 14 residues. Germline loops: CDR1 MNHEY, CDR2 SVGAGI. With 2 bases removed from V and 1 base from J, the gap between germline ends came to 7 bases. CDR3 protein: CASSYTLGTDTQYF. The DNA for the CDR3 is TGTGCCAGCAGTTACACCCTCGGCACAGATACGCAGTATTTT.

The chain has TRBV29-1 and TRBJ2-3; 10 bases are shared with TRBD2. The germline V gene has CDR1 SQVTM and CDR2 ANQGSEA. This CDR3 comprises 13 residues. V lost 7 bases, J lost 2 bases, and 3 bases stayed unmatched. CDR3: CSALAGATDTQYF. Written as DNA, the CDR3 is TGCAGCGCCCTAGCGGGAGCCACAGATACGCAGTATTTT.

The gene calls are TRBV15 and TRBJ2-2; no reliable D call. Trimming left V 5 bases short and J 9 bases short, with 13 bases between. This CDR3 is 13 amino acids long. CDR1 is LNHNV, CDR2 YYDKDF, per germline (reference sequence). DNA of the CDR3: TGTGCCACCAGCGACCGCCCCGAGAGGGAGCTGTTTTTT. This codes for CATSDRPERELFF.